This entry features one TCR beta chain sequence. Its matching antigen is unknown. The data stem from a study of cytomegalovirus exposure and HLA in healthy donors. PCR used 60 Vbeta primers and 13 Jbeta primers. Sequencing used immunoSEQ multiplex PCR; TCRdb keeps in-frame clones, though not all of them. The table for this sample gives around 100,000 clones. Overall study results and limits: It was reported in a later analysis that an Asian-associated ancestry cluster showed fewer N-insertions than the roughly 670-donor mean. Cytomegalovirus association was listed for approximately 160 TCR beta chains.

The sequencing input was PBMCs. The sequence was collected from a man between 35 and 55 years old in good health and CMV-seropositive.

CDR3: CASSVLPSGSSGSEQFF. Written as DNA, the CDR3 is TGTGCCAGCAGCGTACTCCCTAGCGGGAGTTCGGGTAGTGAGCAGTTCTTC. This chain connects TRBV9 to TRBJ2-1; 10 positions agree with TRBD2. Germline V lookup: CDR1 SGDLS, CDR2 YYNGEE. Germline trimming cut 1 base from V and 9 bases from J; bases unmatched to any gene: 13. CDR3 length equals 17 residues.